This T cell receptor (beta chain) was documented in a study of blood T cell repertoires in COVID-19. After removal of 0 bases from V and 0 bases from J, the junction contained 16 bases not matched to a gene. Germline loops: CDR1 SGHNT, CDR2 YENEEA. The CDR3 loop spans 21 amino acids. Some clones are missing from TCRdb's copy, which holds only in-frame ones; the method was immunoSEQ multiplex PCR. The table lists about 350,000 clones, about 90% of them singletons. The J gene is TRBJ2-4, the V gene TRBV11-3; TRBD2 aligns across 8 bases. Sequencing was performed on PBMCs or T cells enriched from blood (not recorded which). The TCR originated in a woman aged 25 to 39 who had been exposed to COVID-19. For the CDR3, the DNA is TGTGCCAGCAGCTTAGACCCACCGGGCGGGGGGACGTCGCTAGCCAAAAACATTCAGTACTTC. Its protein is CASSLDPPGGGTSLAKNIQYF.